This T cell receptor beta chain was recorded in a study of blood T cell repertoires in COVID-19. This clone was seen more than once but under ten times. Produced via immunoSEQ multiplex PCR; TCRdb's table is partial and in-frame only. The sample consists of about 200,000 clones, 70% to 90% of them appearing once. The sequence was obtained from a woman of 80 years or more with acute or convalescent COVID-19. Material for sequencing was peripheral blood.

CDR3 DNA sequence: TGTGCCAGCTCACCGCAGGGATACTTCTACAATGAGCAGTTCTTC. This sequence encodes CASSPQGYFYNEQFF. The J gene is TRBJ2-1, the V gene TRBV18; D possibly corresponds to TRBD1 (5 bases). Germline CDR1 is KGHSH and CDR2 is LQKENI. The CDR3 has 15 amino acids. V was pared by 3 bases and J by 3 bases, with 12 bases between.